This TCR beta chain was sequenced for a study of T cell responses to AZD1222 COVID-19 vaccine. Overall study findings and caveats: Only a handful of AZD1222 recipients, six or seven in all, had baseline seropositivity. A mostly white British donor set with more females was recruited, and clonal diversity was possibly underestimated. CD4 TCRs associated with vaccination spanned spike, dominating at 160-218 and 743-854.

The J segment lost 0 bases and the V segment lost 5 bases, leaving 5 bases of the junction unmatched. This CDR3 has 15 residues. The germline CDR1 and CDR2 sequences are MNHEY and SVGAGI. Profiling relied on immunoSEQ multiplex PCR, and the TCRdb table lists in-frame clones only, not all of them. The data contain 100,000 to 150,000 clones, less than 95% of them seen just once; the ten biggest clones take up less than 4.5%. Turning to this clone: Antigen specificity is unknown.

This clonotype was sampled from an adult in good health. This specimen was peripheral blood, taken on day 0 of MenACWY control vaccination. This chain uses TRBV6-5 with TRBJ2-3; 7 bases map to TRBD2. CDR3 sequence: CASSLMRGSTDTQYF. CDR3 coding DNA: TGTGCCAGCAGTCTGATGCGGGGGAGCACAGATACGCAGTATTTT.